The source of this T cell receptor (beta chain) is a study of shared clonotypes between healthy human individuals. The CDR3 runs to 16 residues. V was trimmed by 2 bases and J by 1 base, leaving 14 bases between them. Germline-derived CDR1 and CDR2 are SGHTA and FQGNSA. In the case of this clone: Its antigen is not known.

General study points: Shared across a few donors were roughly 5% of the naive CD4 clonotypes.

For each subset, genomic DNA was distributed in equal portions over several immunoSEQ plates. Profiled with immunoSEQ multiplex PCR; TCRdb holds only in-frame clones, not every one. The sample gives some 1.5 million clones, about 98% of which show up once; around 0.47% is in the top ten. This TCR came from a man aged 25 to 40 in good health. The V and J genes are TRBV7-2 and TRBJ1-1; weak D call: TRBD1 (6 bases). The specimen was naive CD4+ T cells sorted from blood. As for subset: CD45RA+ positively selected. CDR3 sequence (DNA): TGTGCCAGCAGCTTAAGCGGGGGCAGGAGGAACACTGAAGCTTTCTTT. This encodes CASSLSGGRRNTEAFF.